This TCR beta chain was captured by sequencing in a study of tumor-infiltrating lymphocytes in primary liver carcinoma. V was shortened by 9 bases and J by 6 bases, with 21 bases between the two germline ends. Looked up from germline, CDR1 is SGHVS and CDR2 is FQNEAQ. This CDR3 is built from 15 residues. Out of unsorted whole blood came the blood RNA, and germline DNA was extracted as well. Using a constant-region primer together with ProtoScript II reverse transcriptase, TCR beta cDNA was made from around 0.55 ug of total RNA. Sequencing libraries for TCR beta derived from three nested multiplex PCR rounds that used slightly modified ARM-PCR. Each of the first two PCR rounds ran approximately 9 cycles with TRBV1-TRBV30 forward and C-beta reverse primers. TCRdb re-called the multiplex PCR reads through MiXCR, storing one row per CDR3 protein. This sample has some 180,000 distinct CDR3 sequences, with over 50% found just once.

This TCR was recovered from a man in his forties with primary liver carcinoma and hepatitis B virus infection. The sequenced sample consisted of peripheral blood. V gene TRBV7-8 combines with J gene TRBJ2-1; D might be TRBD1 (5 bases). This CDR3 reads CARSADSGSPNEQFF. CDR3 in DNA: TGTGCCAGAAGCGCCGACAGTGGAAGTCCCAATGAGCAGTTCTTC.